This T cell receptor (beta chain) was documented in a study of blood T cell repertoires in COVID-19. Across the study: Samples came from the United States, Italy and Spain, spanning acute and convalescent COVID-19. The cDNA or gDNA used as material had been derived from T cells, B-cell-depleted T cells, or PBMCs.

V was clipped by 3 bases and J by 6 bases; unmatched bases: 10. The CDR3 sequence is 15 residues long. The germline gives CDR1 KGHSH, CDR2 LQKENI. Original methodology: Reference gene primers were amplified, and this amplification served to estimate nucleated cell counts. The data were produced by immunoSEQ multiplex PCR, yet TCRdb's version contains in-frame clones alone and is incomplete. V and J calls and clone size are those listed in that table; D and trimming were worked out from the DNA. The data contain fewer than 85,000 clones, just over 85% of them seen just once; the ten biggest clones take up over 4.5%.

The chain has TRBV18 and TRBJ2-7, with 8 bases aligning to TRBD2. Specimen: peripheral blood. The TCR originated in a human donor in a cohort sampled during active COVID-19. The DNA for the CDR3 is TGTGCCAGCTCACCTAAGCGAGCGGGAGATGTCGAGCAGTACTTC. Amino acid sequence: CASSPKRAGDVEQYF.